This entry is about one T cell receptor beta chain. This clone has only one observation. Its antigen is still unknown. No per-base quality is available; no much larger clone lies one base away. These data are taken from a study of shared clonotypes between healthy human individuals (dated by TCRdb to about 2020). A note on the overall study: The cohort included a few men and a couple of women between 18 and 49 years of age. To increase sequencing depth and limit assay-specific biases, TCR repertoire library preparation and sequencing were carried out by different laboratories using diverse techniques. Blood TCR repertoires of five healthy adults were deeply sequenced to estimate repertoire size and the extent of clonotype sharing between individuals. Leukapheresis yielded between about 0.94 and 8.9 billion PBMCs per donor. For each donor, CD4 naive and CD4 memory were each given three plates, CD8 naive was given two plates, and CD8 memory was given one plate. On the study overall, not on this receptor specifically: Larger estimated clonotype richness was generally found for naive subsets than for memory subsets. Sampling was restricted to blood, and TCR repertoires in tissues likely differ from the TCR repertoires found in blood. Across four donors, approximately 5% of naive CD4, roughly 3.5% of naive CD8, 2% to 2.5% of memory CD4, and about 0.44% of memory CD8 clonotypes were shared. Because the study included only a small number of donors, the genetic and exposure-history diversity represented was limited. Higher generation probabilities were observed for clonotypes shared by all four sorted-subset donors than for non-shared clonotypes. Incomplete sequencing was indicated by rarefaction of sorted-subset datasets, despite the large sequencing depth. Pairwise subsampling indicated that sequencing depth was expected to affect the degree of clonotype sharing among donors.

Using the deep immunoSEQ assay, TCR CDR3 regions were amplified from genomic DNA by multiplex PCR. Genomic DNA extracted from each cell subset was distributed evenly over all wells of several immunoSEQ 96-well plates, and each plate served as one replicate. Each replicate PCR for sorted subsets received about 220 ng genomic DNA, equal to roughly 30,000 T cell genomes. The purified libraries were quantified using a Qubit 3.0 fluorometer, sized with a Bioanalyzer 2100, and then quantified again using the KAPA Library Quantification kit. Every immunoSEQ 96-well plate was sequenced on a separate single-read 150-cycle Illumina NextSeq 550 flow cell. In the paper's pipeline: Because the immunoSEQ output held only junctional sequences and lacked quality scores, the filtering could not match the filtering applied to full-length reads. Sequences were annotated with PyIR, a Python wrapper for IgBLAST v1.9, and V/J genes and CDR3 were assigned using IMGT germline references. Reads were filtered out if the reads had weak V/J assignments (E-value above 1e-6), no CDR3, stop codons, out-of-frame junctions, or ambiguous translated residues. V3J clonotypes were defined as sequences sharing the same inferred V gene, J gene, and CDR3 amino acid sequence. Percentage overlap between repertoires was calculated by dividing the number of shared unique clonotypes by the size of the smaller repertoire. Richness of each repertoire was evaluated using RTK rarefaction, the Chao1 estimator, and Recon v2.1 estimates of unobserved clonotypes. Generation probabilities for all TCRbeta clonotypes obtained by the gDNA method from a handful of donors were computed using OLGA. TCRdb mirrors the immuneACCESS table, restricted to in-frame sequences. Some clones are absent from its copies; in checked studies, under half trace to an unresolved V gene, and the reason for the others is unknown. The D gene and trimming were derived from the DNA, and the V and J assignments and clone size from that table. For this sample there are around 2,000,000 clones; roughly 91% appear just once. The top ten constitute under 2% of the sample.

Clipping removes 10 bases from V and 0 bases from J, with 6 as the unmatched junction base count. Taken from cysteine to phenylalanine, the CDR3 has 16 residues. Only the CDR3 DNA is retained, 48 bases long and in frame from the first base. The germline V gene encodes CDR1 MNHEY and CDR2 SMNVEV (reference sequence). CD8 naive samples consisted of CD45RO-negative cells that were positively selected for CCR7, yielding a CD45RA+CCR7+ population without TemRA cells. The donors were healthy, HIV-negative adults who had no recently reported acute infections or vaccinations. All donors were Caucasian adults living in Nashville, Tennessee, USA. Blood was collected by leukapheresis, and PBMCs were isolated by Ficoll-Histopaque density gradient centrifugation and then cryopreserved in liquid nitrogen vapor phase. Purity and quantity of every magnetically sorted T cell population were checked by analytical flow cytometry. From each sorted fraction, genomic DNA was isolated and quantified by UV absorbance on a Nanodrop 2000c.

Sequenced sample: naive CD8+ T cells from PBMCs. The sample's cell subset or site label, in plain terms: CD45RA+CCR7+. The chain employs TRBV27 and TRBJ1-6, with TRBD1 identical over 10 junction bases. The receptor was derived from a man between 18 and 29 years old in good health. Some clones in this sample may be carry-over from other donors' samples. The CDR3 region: CATGQGLSSYNSPLHF. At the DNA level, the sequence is TGTGCCACGGGACAGGGGCTGAGCTCCTATAATTCACCCCTCCACTTT.